The clone carrying this T cell receptor beta chain has just a few counts. Its antigen is not known. The CDR3 extends over 14 amino acids. V was pared by 6 bases and J by 5 bases, with 11 bases of the junction left unmatched. Germline CDR1 is DFQATT and CDR2 is SNEGSKA (reference sequence). This entry belongs to a study of identical twins. Study-level findings and limits: It was out-of-frame TCR alpha sharing in monozygotic twins that models underestimated. When twins shared out-of-frame alpha sequences, those sequences had excess low generation probability.

Template switching supplied a universal primer site; unique molecular identifiers were carried on the cDNA. TCRdb redid the calling of the 5' RACE reads with MiXCR, one entry per CDR3 protein. The repertoire has around 250,000 distinct CDR3 sequences, 7% of them found once; the top ten carry approximately 3.7%. This sample also appeared in a second study, on yellow fever vaccine responses in identical twins.

This TCR was sampled from a woman under 30 in good health. This sequence joins TRBV20-1 and TRBJ2-7; 9 bases match TRBD2. The sequenced material came from memory (CD45RO+) T cells sorted from blood. CDR3 sequence: CSAGGLAGYHEQYF. The CDR3, as DNA: TGCAGTGCCGGTGGGCTAGCGGGATACCACGAGCAGTACTTC.